The subject of this entry is one T cell receptor beta chain. Antigen: not known. Naive CD8 isolation took CD45RO-negative cells positively selected for CCR7 and excluded terminally differentiated effector memory CD45RA+ cells. CDR3 length: 16 amino acids. V was cut by 3 bases and J by 3 bases, with 15 bases left in between. Germline V gene lookup returns CDR1 SGHAT and CDR2 FQNNGV. This sample is drawn from a study of shared clonotypes between healthy human individuals. Study-level findings and limits: The generation probabilities recorded for non-shared clonotypes fell below those of clonotypes shared by all four donors. A handful of donors shared about 5% of their naive CD4 clonotypes. Tissue TCR repertoires likely differ from these blood-only repertoires.

Assay: immunoSEQ multiplex PCR; the TCRdb copy retains only in-frame clones and omits some. The sample includes about 2.1 million clones, approximately 92% of them seen just once. The sequence was collected from a man younger than 35 in good health. Some clones in this sample may be carry-over from other donors' samples. V and J are TRBV11-2 and TRBJ2-1; D possibly corresponds to TRBD1 (5 bases). Sequenced sample: naive CD8+ T cells from PBMCs. CDR3 nucleotides: TGTGCCAGCAGCTTGTGGGGCATAGAAGGCTACAATGAGCAGTTCTTC. It translates to CASSLWGIEGYNEQFF.